Each of the 5 T cell receptor beta chains below was sequenced from the same sample in a study of blood T cell repertoires in COVID-19. Assay: immunoSEQ multiplex PCR; the TCRdb copy retains only in-frame clones and omits some. The data hold fewer than 400,000 clones, with 85% observed a single time. Source material: PBMCs or T cells enriched from blood (not recorded which). The receptors here all came from a woman in her twenties or thirties who had been exposed to COVID-19.

This clone was seen a handful of times. The rearrangement links TRBV7-9 to TRBJ2-5; TRBD2 matches at 10 bases. CDR1 SEHNR and CDR2 FQNEAQ come from the germline V gene (reference sequence). J was trimmed by 3 bases and V by 7 bases; bases with no gene match: 5. The CDR3 runs 14 residues. CDR3 sequence reads: CASTPTSGEETQYF. For the CDR3, the DNA is TGTGCCAGCACTCCCACTAGCGGGGAAGAGACCCAGTACTTC.

This chain connects TRBV7-3 to TRBJ1-1, with D tentatively TRBD1 (6 bases). The V gene lost 10 bases and the J gene lost 3 bases, with 21 bases spanning the gap. The germline V gene encodes CDR1 SGHTA and CDR2 FQGTGA. The CDR3 extends over 15 amino acids. The CDR3 DNA is TGTGCCACTAAACAGGGTTCGGGGTTTGACACTGAAGCTTTCTTT. Its protein is CATKQGSGFDTEAFF.

The chain employs TRBV2 and TRBJ2-1, with D possibly TRBD1 on 7 matching bases. CDR3 length: 15 residues. Trimming took off 8 bases at V and 2 bases at J, with 16 bases between the two ends. Germline loops: CDR1 SNHLY, CDR2 FYNNEI. CDR3 bases: TGTGCCAGCCGGCTTGACAGGGAGGCCTACAATGAGCAGTTCTTC. Protein sequence: CASRLDREAYNEQFF. Drawing the rest from reference TRBV2 and TRBJ2-1, the complete variable domain is EPEVTQTPSHQVTQMGQEVILRCVPISNHLYFYWYRQILGQKVEFLVSFYNNEISEKSEIFDDQFSVERPDGSNFTLKIRSTKLEDSAMYFCASRLDREAYNEQFFGPGTRLTVL.

This rearrangement joins TRBV18 to TRBJ2-1; TRBD1 matches 8 bases. V trimming: 8 bases; J trimming: 5 bases; junction bases outside the gene matches: 8. This CDR3 region has 14 residues. Germline V CDR1 and CDR2: KGHSH, LQKENI. CDR3: CASPSGTGDNEQFF. Written as DNA, the CDR3 is TGTGCCAGCCCCTCGGGGACAGGCGACAATGAGCAGTTCTTC. Looking up the rest from reference TRBV18 and TRBJ2-1 gives the full variable domain: NAGVMQNPRHLVRRRGQEARLRCSPMKGHSHVYWYRQLPEEGLKFMVYLQKENIIDESGMPKERFSAEFPKEGPSILRIQQVVRGDSAAYFCASPSGTGDNEQFFGPGTRLTVL.

This rearrangement joins TRBV4-3 to TRBJ2-7; 8 bases agree with TRBD2. Germline assignment: CDR1 LGHNA and CDR2 YSLEER. V lost 0 bases to trimming and J lost 2 bases; unmatched junction nucleotides: 6. The CDR3 spans 16 residues. The CDR3 reads CASSQDSTGGPYEQYF. As DNA, the CDR3 is TGCGCCAGCAGCCAAGATTCAACGGGGGGGCCCTACGAGCAGTACTTC.